Listed below are T cell receptor beta chains from one sample, sequenced in a study of cytomegalovirus exposure and HLA in healthy donors. Generated by immunoSEQ multiplex PCR, the TCRdb table keeps only in-frame clones and is missing some. The sample includes 120,000 or so clones, about 84% of them seen just once. The sample comprised PBMCs. Receptors were obtained from a man aged 18 to 35 in good health and CMV-seronegative. Both conserved end residues are part of each CDR3. The D gene is left open where the match is weak.

V gene	D gene	J gene	CDR3 protein
TRBV30	TRBD1	TRBJ1-4	CAWSGQGEKLFF
TRBV7-2	-	TRBJ2-5	CASSPTRWSGLTQETQYF
TRBV19	-	TRBJ1-6	CASSIRQGRGSPLHF
TRBV7-6	-	TRBJ2-1	CASHSRGGSSYNEQFF
TRBV19	-	TRBJ2-7	CASSQTGPYEQYF
TRBV5-5	-	TRBJ1-4	CASSGRGQGNEKLFF
TRBV4-2	-	TRBJ1-2	CASSPMRPINYGYTF
TRBV25-1	-	TRBJ2-1	CASSEYDSRSYNEQFF
TRBV30	TRBD2	TRBJ2-7	CAWSVASGRAYEQYF
TRBV16	TRBD1	TRBJ2-5	CASSRGTGGLRDQETQYF
TRBV7-8	-	TRBJ2-1	CASSLTYNEQFF
TRBV2	TRBD1	TRBJ1-2	CASSEWWGQDDYGYTF
TRBV6-6	-	TRBJ1-1	CASKINTGTHEAFF
TRBV30	-	TRBJ2-7	CAWGKTGLFEQYF
TRBV29-1	TRBD2	TRBJ2-1	CSVEWGGTSGSSYNEQFF
TRBV19	-	TRBJ2-2	CASPPGRELGTGELFF